This T cell receptor beta chain was identified during a study of T cells in Graves' hyperthyroidism and ophthalmopathy. Study details: Peripheral blood samples were taken at initial diagnosis, prior to any treatment.

This clonotype was observed a few times. The antigen remains undetermined. Researchers amplified the TCR beta CDR3 regions from RNA transcripts. HTBI primers were used for first-round RT-PCR of the TCR CDR3. TCRdb reprocessed the multiplex PCR reads via MiXCR and lists one record per CDR3 protein. The sample has approximately 620,000 distinct CDR3 sequences; approximately 15% are singletons. The CDR3 runs to 15 residues. Germline V gene data show CDR1 as SGHRS and CDR2 as YFSETQ. With V trimmed by 5 bases and J by 4 bases, 9 bases remained unmatched. In the ophthalmopathy cohort, Clinical Activity Score was at least 3, NOSPECS grade at least 4, and duration under 3 months. Clinical symptoms, serum thyroxine and TRAb, thyroid ultrasound and orbital computed tomography were used for the diagnoses. Study results and caveats: Patients with ophthalmopathy were separated from those with stable hyperthyroidism by a 13 V-J model.

The chain is built from TRBV5-1 and TRBJ1-2; 9 bases fit TRBD1. This sequence originates from a woman between 35 and 50 years old with Graves' ophthalmopathy. The sample was blood. As DNA, the CDR3 is TGCGCCAGCAGTCCCTCCGTGACAGGGGGCTATGGCTACACCTTC. This sequence encodes CASSPSVTGGYGYTF.